This TCR beta chain emerged from a study of vaccination effects on CD4 cells after COVID-19. Overall study context: Participants each got two BNT162b2 or mRNA-1273 vaccine doses.

As concerns this clone: What it binds is unknown.

CD4+ T cells specific for antigen were expanded with viral peptide pools by the ViraFEST assay before sequencing. Having been cultured for 9 to 11 days, the cells underwent CD4+ T cell isolation. None of these healthy vaccinees had been infected with SARS-CoV-2 before vaccination. Cultures of fewer than 2.5 million PBMC per well contained 10 IU/ml IL-2 plus 10 ug/ml peptides. The authors exchanged half the medium for IL-2 medium on days 3 and 7. Findings of the study overall: The study found marked clonal contraction of infection- and vaccine-induced clones late after vaccination.

TCRdb keeps only in-frame clones here, not all; method: immunoSEQ multiplex PCR. The sample has roughly 50,000 clones, roughly three quarters seen once. The sample here was CD4+ T cells from PBMCs cultured with HCoV-OC43 spike peptides, taken before COVID-19 vaccination. This sample's subset: HCoV-OC43 spike overlapping peptide pool stimulation. The TCR originated in a human donor who received a COVID-19 vaccine.

The CDR3 DNA sequence: TGTGCCAGCTCAGCTTCAGGGTCGCGTACCGGGGAGCTGTTTTTT. Translated: CASSASGSRTGELFF. The J gene is TRBJ2-2, the V gene TRBV18, with D possibly being TRBD1 (5 bases). The CDR3 has 15 amino acids. CDR1 and CDR2 from the germline V gene are KGHSH and LQKENI. V lost 5 bases and J lost 5, with 15 bases in between.